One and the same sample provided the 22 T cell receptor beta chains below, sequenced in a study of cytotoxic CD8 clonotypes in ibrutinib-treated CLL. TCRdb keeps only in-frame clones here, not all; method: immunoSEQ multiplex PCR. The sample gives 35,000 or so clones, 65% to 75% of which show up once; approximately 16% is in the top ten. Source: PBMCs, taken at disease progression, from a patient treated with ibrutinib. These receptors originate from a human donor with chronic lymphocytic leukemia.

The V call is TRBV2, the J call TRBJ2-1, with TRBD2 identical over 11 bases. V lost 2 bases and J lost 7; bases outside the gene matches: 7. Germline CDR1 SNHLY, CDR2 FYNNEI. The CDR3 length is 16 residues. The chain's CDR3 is CASSEIAGGPRNEQFF. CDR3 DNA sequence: TGTGCCAGCAGTGAAATAGCGGGGGGGCCTCGTAATGAGCAGTTCTTC.

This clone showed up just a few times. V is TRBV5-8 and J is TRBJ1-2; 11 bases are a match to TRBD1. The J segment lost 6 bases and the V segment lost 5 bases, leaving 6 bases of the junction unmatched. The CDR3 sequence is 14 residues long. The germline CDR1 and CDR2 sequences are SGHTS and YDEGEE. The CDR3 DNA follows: TGTGCCAGCAGTCGGACAGGGGGCCGCGATGGCTACACCTTC. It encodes CASSRTGGRDGYTF. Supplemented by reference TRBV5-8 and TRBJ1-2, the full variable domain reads EAGVTQSPTHLIKTRGQQATLRCSPISGHTSVYWYQQALGLGLQFLLWYDEGEERNRGNFPPRFSGRQFPNYSSELNVNALELEDSALYLCASSRTGGRDGYTFGSGTRLTVV.

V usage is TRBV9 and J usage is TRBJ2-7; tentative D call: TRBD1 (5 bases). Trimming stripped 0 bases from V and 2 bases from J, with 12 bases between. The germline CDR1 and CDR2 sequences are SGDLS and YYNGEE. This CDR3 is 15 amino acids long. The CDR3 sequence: CASSVDLGRAYEQYF. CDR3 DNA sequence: TGTGCCAGCAGCGTAGACCTGGGCAGGGCCTACGAGCAGTACTTC.

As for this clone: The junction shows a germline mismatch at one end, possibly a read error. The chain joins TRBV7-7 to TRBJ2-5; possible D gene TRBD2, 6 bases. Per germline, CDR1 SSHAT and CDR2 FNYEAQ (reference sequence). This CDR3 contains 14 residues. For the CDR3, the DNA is TGTGCTAGCAGCTTAGGAGGGCCTAAAGAGACCCAGTACTTC. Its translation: CASSLGGPKETQYF.

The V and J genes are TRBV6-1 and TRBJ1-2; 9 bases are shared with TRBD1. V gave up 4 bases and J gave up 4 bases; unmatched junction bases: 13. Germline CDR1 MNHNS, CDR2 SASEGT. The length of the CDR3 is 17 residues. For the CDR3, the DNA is TGTGCCAGCAGTGGTGGACAGGGGACTACGAGATTCTATGGCTACACCTTC. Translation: CASSGGQGTTRFYGYTF.

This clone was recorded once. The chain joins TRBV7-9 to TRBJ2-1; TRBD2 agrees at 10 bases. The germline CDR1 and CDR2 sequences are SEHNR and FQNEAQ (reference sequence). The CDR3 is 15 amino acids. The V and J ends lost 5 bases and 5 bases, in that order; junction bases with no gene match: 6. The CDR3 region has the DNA TGTGCCAGCAGCCCCCGGACTAGCGGCCACAATGAGCAGTTCTTC. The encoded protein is CASSPRTSGHNEQFF.

The CDR3 DNA sequence: TGCGCCAGCAGCTTCAATCGGGACTCCTATGGCTACACCTTC. This sequence encodes CASSFNRDSYGYTF. The chain recombines TRBV5-1 with TRBJ1-2, with a tentative D call TRBD1 (5 bases). The germline V gene encodes CDR1 SGHRS and CDR2 YFSETQ. Trimming cost V 2 bases and J 4 bases, with 12 bases left between them. The CDR3 length is 14 residues.

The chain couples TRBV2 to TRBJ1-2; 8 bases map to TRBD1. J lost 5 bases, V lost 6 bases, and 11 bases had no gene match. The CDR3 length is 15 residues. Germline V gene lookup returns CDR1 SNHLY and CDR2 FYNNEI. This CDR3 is CASRPTEGTGYGYTF. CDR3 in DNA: TGTGCCAGCAGACCTACCGAGGGGACAGGATATGGCTACACCTTC.

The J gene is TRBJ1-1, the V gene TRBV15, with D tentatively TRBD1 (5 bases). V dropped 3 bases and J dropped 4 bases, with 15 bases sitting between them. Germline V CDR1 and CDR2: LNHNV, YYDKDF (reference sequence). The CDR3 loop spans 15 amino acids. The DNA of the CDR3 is TGTGCCACCAGCAGCCCCAGGGATTTCGGCACTGAAGCTTTCTTT. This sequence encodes CATSSPRDFGTEAFF.

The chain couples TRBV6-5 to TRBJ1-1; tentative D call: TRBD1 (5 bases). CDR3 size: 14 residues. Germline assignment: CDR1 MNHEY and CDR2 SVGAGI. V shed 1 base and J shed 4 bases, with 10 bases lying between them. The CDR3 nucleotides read TGTGCCAGCAGTTACTGGTTGGGGGGCACTGAAGCTTTCTTT. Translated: CASSYWLGGTEAFF.

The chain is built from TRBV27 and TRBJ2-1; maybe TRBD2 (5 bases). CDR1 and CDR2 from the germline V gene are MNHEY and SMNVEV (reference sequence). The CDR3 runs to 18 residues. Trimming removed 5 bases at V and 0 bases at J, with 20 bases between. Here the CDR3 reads CASSRWARGVSSYNEQFF. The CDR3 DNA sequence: TGTGCCAGCAGTCGATGGGCACGGGGAGTCAGCTCCTACAATGAGCAGTTCTTC.

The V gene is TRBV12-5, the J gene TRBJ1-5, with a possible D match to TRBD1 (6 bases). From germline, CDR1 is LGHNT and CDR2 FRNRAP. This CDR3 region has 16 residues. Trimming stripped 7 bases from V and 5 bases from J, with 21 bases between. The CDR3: CASVPLGHGGDQPQHF. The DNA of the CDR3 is TGTGCTAGTGTCCCACTGGGACACGGGGGGGATCAGCCCCAGCATTTT. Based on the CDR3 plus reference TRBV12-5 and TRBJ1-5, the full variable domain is DARVTQTPRHKVTEMGQEVTMRCQPILGHNTVFWYRQTMMQGLELLAYFRNRAPLDDSGMPKDRFSAEMPDATLATLKIQPSEPRDSAVYFCASVPLGHGGDQPQHFGDGTRLSIL.

CDR3 protein: CASTATASNQPQHF. The DNA for the CDR3 is TGTGCCAGCACAGCGACAGCTAGCAATCAGCCCCAGCATTTT. The V and J genes are TRBV2 and TRBJ1-5; tentative D call: TRBD1 (5 bases). The CDR3 is made up of 14 amino acids. The germline gives CDR1 SNHLY, CDR2 FYNNEI. Trimming stripped 7 bases from V and 0 bases from J, with 10 bases between.

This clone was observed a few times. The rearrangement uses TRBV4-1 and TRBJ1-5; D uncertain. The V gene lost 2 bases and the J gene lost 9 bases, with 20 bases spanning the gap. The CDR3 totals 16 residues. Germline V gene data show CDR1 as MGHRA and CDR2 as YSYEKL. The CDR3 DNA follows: TGCGCCAGCAGCCAACACGACCTAATATCTTTCGGGCCCCAGCATTTT. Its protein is CASSQHDLISFGPQHF.

The CDR3 spells CASKIGGGSGYEQYF. DNA for the CDR3: TGTGCCAGCAAGATTGGAGGCGGGAGCGGGTACGAGCAGTACTTC. The gene calls are TRBV27 and TRBJ2-7, with 7 nucleotides matching TRBD2. Losses at the gene ends were 7 bases for V and 4 bases for J; bases not matched to a gene: 13. The germline V gene has CDR1 MNHEY and CDR2 SMNVEV (reference sequence). This CDR3 is built from 15 residues.

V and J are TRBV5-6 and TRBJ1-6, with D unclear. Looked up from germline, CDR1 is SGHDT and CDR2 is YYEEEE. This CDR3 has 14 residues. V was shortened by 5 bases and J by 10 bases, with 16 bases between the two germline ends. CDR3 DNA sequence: TGTGCCAGCAGTTTGATCGGGGAGGGATCACCCCTCCACTTT. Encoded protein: CASSLIGEGSPLHF. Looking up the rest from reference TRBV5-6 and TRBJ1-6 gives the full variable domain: DAGVTQSPTHLIKTRGQQVTLRCSPKSGHDTVSWYQQALGQGPQFIFQYYEEEERQRGNFPDRFSGHQFPNYSSELNVNALLLGDSALYLCASSLIGEGSPLHFGNGTRLTVT.

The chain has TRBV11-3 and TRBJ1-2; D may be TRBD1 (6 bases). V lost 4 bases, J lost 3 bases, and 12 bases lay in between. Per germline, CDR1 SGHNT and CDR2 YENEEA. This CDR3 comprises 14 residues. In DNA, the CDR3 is TGTGCCAGCAGCTCCCACAGGGACGACTATGGCTACACCTTC. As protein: CASSSHRDDYGYTF.

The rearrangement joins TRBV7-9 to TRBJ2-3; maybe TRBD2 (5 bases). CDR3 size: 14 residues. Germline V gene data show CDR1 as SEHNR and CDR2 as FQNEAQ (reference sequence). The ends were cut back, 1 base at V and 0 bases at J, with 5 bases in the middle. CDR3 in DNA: TGTGCCAGCAGCTTAGGGACTAGCACAGATACGCAGTATTTT. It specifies CASSLGTSTDTQYF.

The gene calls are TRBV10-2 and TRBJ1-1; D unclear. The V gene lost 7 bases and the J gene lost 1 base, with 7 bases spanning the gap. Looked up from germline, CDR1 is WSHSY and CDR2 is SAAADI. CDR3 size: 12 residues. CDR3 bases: TGCGCCAGCAAGACACGGAACACTGAAGCTTTCTTT. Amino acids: CASKTRNTEAFF.

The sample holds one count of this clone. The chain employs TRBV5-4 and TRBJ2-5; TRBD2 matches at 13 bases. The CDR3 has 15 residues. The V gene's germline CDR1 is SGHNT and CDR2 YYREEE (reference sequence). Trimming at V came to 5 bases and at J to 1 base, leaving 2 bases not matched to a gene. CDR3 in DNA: TGTGCCAGCAGGCGGACTAGCGGGGGCCAAGAGACCCAGTACTTC. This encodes CASRRTSGGQETQYF.

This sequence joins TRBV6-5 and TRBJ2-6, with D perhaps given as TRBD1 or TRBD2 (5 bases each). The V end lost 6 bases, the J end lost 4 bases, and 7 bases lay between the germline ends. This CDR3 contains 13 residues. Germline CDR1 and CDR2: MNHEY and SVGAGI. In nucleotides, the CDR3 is TGTGCCAGCAGGGGGGTCGGGGCCAACGTCCTGACTTTC. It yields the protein CASRGVGANVLTF.

The CDR3 DNA sequence: TGTGCCAGCAGTGCCTCGGGGCTGAACACCGGGGAGCTGTTTTTT. It codes for CASSASGLNTGELFF. The chain links TRBV2 to TRBJ2-2; TRBD1 or TRBD2 may be the D gene (5 bases each). Trimming removed 4 bases at V and 1 base at J, with 10 bases between. Looked up from germline, CDR1 is SNHLY and CDR2 is FYNNEI. This CDR3 is 15 amino acids long.